This passage covers 23 T cell receptor beta chains from one sample sequenced in a study of T-cell reconstitution after alpha-beta-depleted transplantation in children. Preparing the TCRbeta library involved the use of unique molecular identifiers. One entry per CDR3 protein results from TCRdb running MiXCR on the PCR reads. The table records about 440,000 distinct CDR3 sequences, around two fifths of them present only once. Sequencing was performed on PBMCs, taken before TCRalphabeta/CD19-depleted stem cell transplant. These receptors came from a girl aged 2-15 years with aplastic anemia, due to receive a stem cell transplant.

This clonotype was counted a few times. This sequence joins TRBV6-5 and TRBJ1-2, with no clear D. V dropped 0 bases and J dropped 4 bases, with 15 bases sitting between them. Germline V gives CDR1 MNHEY, CDR2 SVGAGI. This CDR3 contains 16 residues. CDR3 sequence reads: CASSYSINHRLYGYTF. The CDR3 bases are TGTGCCAGCAGTTACTCTATAAATCACAGACTCTATGGCTACACCTTC.

This clonotype came up a few times. J is TRBJ1-2 and V is TRBV11-3, with D perhaps TRBD1 (6 bases). Germline V CDR1 and CDR2: SGHNT, YENEEA. V was shortened by 5 bases and J by 3 bases, with 19 bases between the two germline ends. The CDR3 is 16 amino acids. CDR3 in amino acids: CASSPSSRGRDYGYTF. The CDR3 coding sequence is TGTGCCAGCAGCCCAAGCTCGCGGGGGCGGGACTATGGCTACACCTTC.

The chain carries TRBV5-6 and TRBJ2-7, with a tentative D call TRBD1 (8 bases). The V end was cut by 4 bases, the J end by 2 bases, with 13 bases between. CDR3 length: 14 residues. Germline V gene sequence: CDR1 SGHDT, CDR2 YYEEEE. CDR3: CASSPTGGAYEQYF. DNA for the CDR3: TGTGCCAGCAGCCCAACAGGGGGGGCCTACGAGCAGTACTTC.

Ten or more counts support this clonotype. The CDR3: CASSRLAGVSEQYF. DNA for the CDR3: TGTGCCAGCAGCCGACTAGCGGGAGTTAGTGAGCAGTACTTC. This chain uses TRBV7-2 with TRBJ2-7; 12 bases line up with TRBD2. Germline values: CDR1 SGHTA, CDR2 FQGNSA. The CDR3 has 14 amino acids. V was pared by 5 bases and J by 7 bases, with 6 bases of the junction left unmatched.

Only a few counts were recorded for this clonotype. V and J are TRBV15 and TRBJ1-2, with D maybe TRBD1 (6 bases). This CDR3 region has 14 residues. CDR1 and CDR2 (germline): LNHNV, YYDKDF (reference sequence). V lost 1 base and J 4 bases, leaving 10 bases between the germline ends. The CDR3 DNA sequence: TGTGCCACCAGCAGAGCATCAGGGGCCTATGGCTACACCTTC. This translates into CATSRASGAYGYTF.

This clonotype was detected many times. The chain is built from TRBV4-1 and TRBJ1-2, with D tentatively TRBD1 (5 bases). Germline V lookup: CDR1 MGHRA, CDR2 YSYEKL. The V gene lost 2 bases and the J gene lost 2 bases, with 9 bases spanning the gap. This CDR3 has 14 amino acids. The DNA of the CDR3 is TGCGCCAGCAGCCAAACAGGAGCAAACTATGGCTACACCTTC. This gives the protein CASSQTGANYGYTF.

This clonotype was observed a single time. This may be a read error: a much more frequent sequence differs by one nucleotide. The CDR3: CASRSGQGSYEHYF. CDR3 bases: TGCGCCAGCAGATCGGGACAGGGATCCTACGAGCATTACTTC. This rearrangement joins TRBV5-1 to TRBJ2-7, with 9 bases fitting TRBD1. Per germline, CDR1 SGHRS and CDR2 YFSETQ. CDR3 size: 14 residues. Looking up the rest from reference TRBV5-1 and TRBJ2-7 gives the full variable domain: KAGVTQTPRYLIKTRGQQVTLSCSPISGHRSVSWYQQTPGQGLQFLFEYFSETQRNKGNFPGRFSGRQFSNSRSEMNVSTLELGDSALYLCASRSGQGSYEHYFGPGTRLTVT.

Remarks on this clonotype: Just one base apart from a much larger clone, this may be a read error. J is TRBJ2-1 and V is TRBV11-2; D is possibly TRBD2 (6 bases). The germline V gene encodes CDR1 SGHAT and CDR2 FQNNGV. V shed 5 bases and J shed 8 bases, with 19 bases lying between them. The CDR3 is 15 amino acids. The CDR3 coding sequence is TGTGCCAGCAGCCCACAACCGGGACTTTACGATGAGCAGTTCTTC. It encodes CASSPQPGLYDEQFF.

The rearrangement joins TRBV28 to TRBJ1-2; 9 bases line up with TRBD1. The CDR3 is made up of 15 amino acids. CDR1 and CDR2 from the germline V gene are MDHEN and SYDVKM. V lost 4 bases to trimming and J lost 10 bases; unmatched junction nucleotides: 13. CDR3 nucleotide sequence: TGTGCCAGCAGTTCTCTCGGGACAGGGAAGAGGTACTACACCTTC. Amino acids: CASSSLGTGKRYYTF.

Here the CDR3 DNA reads TGTGCCAGCAGTTTTAGCGGGACTTACTACGAGCAGTACTTC. It translates to CASSFSGTYYEQYF. The chain is built from TRBV6-5 and TRBJ2-7; the match to TRBD2 covers 8 bases. Germline V gives CDR1 MNHEY, CDR2 SVGAGI. The CDR3 extends over 14 amino acids. J gave up 3 bases and V 4 bases, and 5 bases lay outside the gene matches.

The chain has TRBV19 and TRBJ1-1; no firm D call. The CDR3 runs 13 residues. V lost 4 bases to trimming and J lost 4 bases, with 10 bases between them. Germline V gene sequence: CDR1 LNHDA, CDR2 SQIVND (reference sequence). As DNA, the CDR3 is TGTGCCAGTAGTAGGGTCCTGGGCACTGAAGCTTTCTTT. It is translated as CASSRVLGTEAFF.

The chain links TRBV5-6 to TRBJ2-7, with D uncertain. The CDR3 sequence is 12 residues long. The V gene's germline CDR1 is SGHDT and CDR2 YYEEEE. With 4 bases removed from V and 3 bases from J, the gap between germline ends came to 8 bases. For the CDR3, the DNA is TGTGCCAGCAGCCCGATGGGCTACGAGCAGTACTTC. This encodes CASSPMGYEQYF. Combining the CDR3 with reference TRBV5-6 and TRBJ2-7 gives the whole variable domain DAGVTQSPTHLIKTRGQQVTLRCSPKSGHDTVSWYQQALGQGPQFIFQYYEEEERQRGNFPDRFSGHQFPNYSSELNVNALLLGDSALYLCASSPMGYEQYFGPGTRLTVT.

The genes are TRBV12-3 or TRBV12-4 and TRBJ2-7; the match to TRBD1 covers 8 bases. V lost 4 bases and J lost 2; bases outside the gene matches: 4. This CDR3 comprises 14 residues. The CDR3 sequence is CASSYRGKTYEQYF. As DNA, the CDR3 is TGTGCCAGCAGTTACAGGGGGAAAACCTACGAGCAGTACTTC.

To note about this clonotype: The junction departs from germline at one end; a sequencing error may be responsible. CDR3 region: CASSRSLGLATNEKLLF. In DNA, the CDR3 is TGTGCCAGCAGCCGATCACTGGGGCTGGCAACTAATGAAAAACTGCTTTTT. V is TRBV28 and J is TRBJ1-4; D is possibly TRBD1 (5 bases). This CDR3 region has 17 residues. Germline CDR1 and CDR2: MDHEN and SYDVKM.

This clonotype was counted many times. The chain has TRBV9 and TRBJ1-2; D remains ambiguous. There are 13 residues in the CDR3. Germline loops: CDR1 SGDLS, CDR2 YYNGEE. The V end was cut by 5 bases, the J end by 12 bases, with 20 bases between. CDR3 sequence (DNA): TGTGCCAGCAGGAGCCTACATCAGGCGGTCCACACCTTC. This gives the protein CASRSLHQAVHTF.

With regard to this clonotype: Germline and junction disagree at one end, which may indicate a read error. The chain employs TRBV20-1 and TRBJ2-1, with TRBD2 matching over 10 bases. Germline lookup yields CDR1 DFQATT and CDR2 SNEGSKA (reference sequence). This CDR3 has 16 amino acids. The CDR3, as DNA: TGCTGTGCTCCCCGAGCGGGAGGGCCGGTCGGCAATGAGCAGTTCTTC. Translated, it gives CCAPRAGGPVGNEQFF.

The chain couples TRBV5-1 to TRBJ1-1, with TRBD1 identical over 7 bases. Germline V gene lookup returns CDR1 SGHRS and CDR2 YFSETQ. The CDR3 runs 16 residues. The V and J ends lost 0 bases and 1 base, in that order; junction bases with no gene match: 6. CDR3 region: CASSLEPGTANTEAFF. CDR3 nucleotide sequence: TGCGCCAGCAGCTTGGAGCCCGGGACAGCGAACACTGAAGCTTTCTTT.

The chain carries TRBV29-1 and TRBJ1-1; D unresolved. V lost 2 bases, J lost 3 bases, and 13 bases lay in between. The CDR3 is 14 residues long. Per the germline V gene, CDR1 is SQVTM and CDR2 is ANQGSEA. CDR3 amino acids: CSVETTLGDTEAFF. In DNA, the CDR3 is TGCAGCGTTGAAACGACCCTCGGGGACACTGAAGCTTTCTTT.

The chain couples TRBV18 to TRBJ1-1, with no clear D. Germline-derived CDR1 and CDR2 are KGHSH and LQKENI. V was trimmed by 5 bases and J by 1 base, leaving 11 bases between them. CDR3 length equals 14 residues. The CDR3 spells CASSDQATNTEAFF. For the CDR3, the DNA is TGTGCCAGCTCAGACCAGGCTACGAACACTGAAGCTTTCTTT.

Comments on this clonotype: The conserved phenylalanine or tryptophan normally closing the CDR3 is absent here, so this likely arose from a read error. V usage is TRBV29-1 and J usage is TRBJ1-2; no clear D. Looked up from germline, CDR1 is SQVTM and CDR2 is ANQGSEA. The CDR3 contains 12 residues. The V and J ends lost 7 bases and 4 bases respectively, with 13 bases between them. CDR3 sequence reads: CSDGVGGYGYTL. The DNA of the CDR3 is TGCAGCGACGGTGTTGGAGGCTATGGCTACACCTTG.

This clonotype was detected only a few times. V usage is TRBV4-1 and J usage is TRBJ2-1; 7 nucleotides match TRBD2. V shed 2 bases and J 8 bases; nucleotides not matched to a gene: 12. Germline lookup yields CDR1 MGHRA and CDR2 YSYEKL. CDR3 size: 16 residues. DNA for the CDR3: TGCGCCAGCAGCCAATTCGGGGGGAGGGGTGGCGATGAGCAGTTCTTC. It codes for CASSQFGGRGGDEQFF.

The table lists this clonotype with many counts. V and J are TRBV5-5 and TRBJ2-3, with D perhaps matching TRBD1 or TRBD2 (6 bases each). CDR1 and CDR2 (germline): SGHKS, YYEKEE (reference sequence). The germline V and J ends were trimmed by 4 bases and 4 bases, with 16 bases remaining between them. The CDR3 is 15 amino acids. Written as DNA, the CDR3 is TGTGCCAGCAGCCCGGGGGACGAGGGGGCAGATACGCAGTATTTT. Its protein is CASSPGDEGADTQYF.

On this clonotype: Germline and junction disagree at one end, which may indicate a read error. The genes are TRBV7-6 and TRBJ2-1; 12 nucleotides line up with TRBD2. The CDR3 sequence is 15 residues long. From germline, CDR1 is SGHVS and CDR2 FNYEAQ. Written as DNA, the CDR3 is TGTGCCACCAGCCTCCGACTAGCGGGAGTCCATGAGCAGTTCTTC. It specifies CATSLRLAGVHEQFF.